One sample yielded the 10 T cell receptor beta chains listed below, sequenced in a study of technical replicates of blood from a handful of donors. Using immunoSEQ multiplex PCR, the repertoire was profiled, and TCRdb retains in-frame clones only, with some absent. Here the sample spans around 69,000 clones, around 97% being singletons. The sample consisted of T cells isolated from PBMCs. The receptor set was obtained from a human donor in good health.

The table lists this clone with a count of one. This chain connects TRBV10-3 to TRBJ2-1, with a tentative D call TRBD2 (7 bases). Looked up from germline, CDR1 is ENHRY and CDR2 is SYGVKD. Trimming stripped 6 bases from V and 6 bases from J, with 12 bases between. The CDR3 loop spans 13 amino acids. CDR3 protein: CAISGLGGNEQFF. Here the CDR3 DNA reads TGTGCCATCAGCGGACTAGGGGGCAATGAGCAGTTCTTC.

The chain joins TRBV25-1 to TRBJ1-2; the D is unclear. CDR1 MGHDK and CDR2 SYGVNS come from the germline V gene. The CDR3 consists of 12 residues. The V gene lost 4 bases and the J gene lost 5 bases, with 8 bases spanning the gap. The CDR3 here is CASSAGGYGYTF. CDR3 DNA: TGTGCCAGCAGTGCGGGAGGATATGGCTACACCTTC.

This chain joins TRBV28 and TRBJ2-5; 8 bases line up with TRBD1. Germline CDR1 MDHEN, CDR2 SYDVKM. With 5 bases clipped from V and 5 bases from J, the junction kept 13 bases outside the gene matches. This CDR3 region has 16 residues. The CDR3 is CASSPSGQGARETQYF. The CDR3 DNA reads TGTGCCAGCAGTCCCTCGGGGCAGGGGGCCAGGGAGACCCAGTACTTC. The full variable domain, in which reference TRBV28 and TRBJ2-5 provide the parts outside the CDR3, is DVKVTQSSRYLVKRTGEKVFLECVQDMDHENMFWYRQDPGLGLRLIYFSYDVKMKEKGDIPEGYSVSREKKERFSLILESASTNQTSMYLCASSPSGQGARETQYFGPGTRLLVL.

This chain connects TRBV7-9 to TRBJ2-1, with D perhaps matching TRBD2 (6 bases). The V gene lost 2 bases and the J gene lost 0 bases, with 8 bases spanning the gap. This CDR3 contains 15 residues. Germline V gene sequence: CDR1 SEHNR, CDR2 FQNEAQ (reference sequence). CDR3: CASSLLGSSYNEQFF. CDR3 DNA sequence: TGTGCCAGCAGCTTACTCGGGAGCTCCTACAATGAGCAGTTCTTC.

This CDR3 is CASSELGTGALNTEAFF. The DNA for the CDR3 is TGTGCCAGCAGTGAATTGGGGACAGGGGCCTTGAACACTGAAGCTTTCTTT. The chain links TRBV6-1 to TRBJ1-1, with 10 positions matching TRBD1. There are 17 residues in the CDR3. With 2 bases clipped from V and 0 bases from J, the junction kept 6 bases outside the gene matches. The germline CDR1 and CDR2 sequences are MNHNS and SASEGT.

This rearrangement joins TRBV5-1 to TRBJ2-7; 9 bases match TRBD1. This CDR3 has 14 residues. Germline CDR1 SGHRS, CDR2 YFSETQ. J gave up 5 bases and V 3 bases, and 6 bases lay outside the gene matches. The CDR3 spells CASSSDRGNDEQYF. The CDR3, as DNA: TGCGCCAGCAGCTCCGACAGGGGGAATGACGAGCAGTACTTC. Variable domain in full (rest from reference TRBV5-1 and TRBJ2-7): KAGVTQTPRYLIKTRGQQVTLSCSPISGHRSVSWYQQTPGQGLQFLFEYFSETQRNKGNFPGRFSGRQFSNSRSEMNVSTLELGDSALYLCASSSDRGNDEQYFGPGTRLTVT.

The V call is TRBV6-1, the J call TRBJ1-5; D unclear. V was trimmed by 6 bases and J by 2 bases, leaving 5 bases between them. The CDR3 contains 12 residues. Germline V CDR1 and CDR2: MNHNS, SASEGT. In DNA, the CDR3 is TGTGCCAGCAGGCAGGGCAATCAGCCCCAGCATTTT. As protein: CASRQGNQPQHF.

V gene TRBV6-1 combines with J gene TRBJ1-2; 7 bases match TRBD1. Germline V gives CDR1 MNHNS, CDR2 SASEGT. This CDR3 is 15 amino acids long. V shed 8 bases, J shed 7 bases, and the junction held 16 bases outside the gene matches. The CDR3, as DNA: TGTGCCAGCGGCCTCCCCAAGGAAGGGGGCGGTGGCTACACCTTC. Residues: CASGLPKEGGGGYTF.

The chain joins TRBV2 to TRBJ2-1; no clear D gene. Trimming stripped 5 bases from V and 0 bases from J, with 8 bases between. This CDR3 has 14 residues. CDR1 is SNHLY and CDR2 is FYNNEI in the germline V gene. CDR3 nucleotides: TGTGCCAGCAGTTTTCGGAGCTCCTACAATGAGCAGTTCTTC. Translated, it gives CASSFRSSYNEQFF.

The chain is built from TRBV13 and TRBJ2-5; 8 bases map to TRBD2. CDR3 length: 21 residues. J gave up 2 bases and V 2 bases, and 22 bases lay outside the gene matches. The germline gives CDR1 PRHDT, CDR2 FYEKMQ (reference sequence). CDR3 in amino acids: CASSLPGRTFTAGGTQETQYF. The CDR3 region has the DNA TGTGCCAGCAGCTTACCGGGCCGGACCTTCACGGCGGGAGGTACACAAGAGACCCAGTACTTC. The entire variable domain, with the rest obtained from reference TRBV13 and TRBJ2-5, is as follows: AAGVIQSPRHLIKEKRETATLKCYPIPRHDTVYWYQQGPGQDPQFLISFYEKMQSDKGSIPDRFSAQQFSDYHSELNMSSLELGDSALYFCASSLPGRTFTAGGTQETQYFGPGTRLLVL.